This TCR beta chain was recovered during a study of blood T cells in healthy people across ages. This clonotype was found a few times. Primers used in a second PCR of roughly 6 to 11 cycles were a sample-barcoded 5' primer and a J-beta primer mix. Paired-end reads containing CDR3 totaled no fewer than 3 million for each sample. TCRdb ran MiXCR on the 5' RACE reads and lists one entry per CDR3 protein. Of under 2 million distinct CDR3 sequences in the sample, roughly 32% were seen once. The sequenced sample was blood. The receptor was isolated from a woman aged 25-40 years in good health.

This CDR3 is CSARDSRTQYPGNEQFF. The CDR3 DNA follows: TGCAGTGCTAGGGACTCTAGGACTCAATATCCTGGCAATGAGCAGTTCTTC. The rearrangement links TRBV20-1 to TRBJ2-1, with D perhaps TRBD2 (5 bases). This CDR3 region has 17 residues. V shed 3 bases and J shed 6 bases, with 24 bases lying between them. CDR1 DFQATT and CDR2 SNEGSKA come from the germline V gene (reference sequence).